Below are 17 T cell receptor beta chains sequenced from a single sample in a study of cytomegalovirus exposure and HLA in healthy donors (dated by TCRdb to the late 2010s). Libraries were constructed by the immunoSEQ multiplex PCR assay. For the multiplex PCR, a mixture combining 60 forward primers for TCR Vbeta segments and 13 reverse primers for TCR Jbeta segments was used. TCRdb took over this immuneACCESS table, retaining in-frame rearrangements with V and J assigned. Such tables are incomplete; in checked studies, under half of the missing clones stem from an unresolved V gene, and the remainder is unexplained. This sample lists 75,000 to 95,000 clones; approximately 69% were detected once. 20% to 25% of the sample belongs to the ten largest clones. The sequencing sample was made of PBMCs. The receptor source for this set is a woman aged 50 to 65 in good health and CMV-seropositive.

The chain couples TRBV29-1 to TRBJ2-1; TRBD2 is a possible D gene (5 bases). Germline CDR1 is SQVTM and CDR2 is ANQGSEA. The CDR3 sequence is 17 residues long. Between the trimmed V and J ends, which lost 0 bases and 0 bases, there was a span of 15 bases. CDR3 region: CSVEDAARGSSYNEQFF. CDR3 bases: TGCAGCGTTGAAGATGCAGCCAGAGGGAGCTCCTACAATGAGCAGTTCTTC.

The rearrangement links TRBV23-1 to TRBJ1-1; no clear D gene. TRBV23-1 is reported as an ORF; its role is uncertain. The CDR3 runs 12 residues. Trimming left V 6 bases short and J 3 bases short, with 8 bases between. CDR3 residues: CASRPRYTEAFF. CDR3 nucleotides: TGCGCCAGCAGGCCCAGGTACACTGAAGCTTTCTTT.

This clone was observed a single time. The chain couples TRBV7-3 to TRBJ1-1; no reliable D call. Germline V gene lookup returns CDR1 SGHTA and CDR2 FQGTGA. Trimming removed 4 bases from V and 4 bases from J, with 10 bases in between. The CDR3 spans 13 residues. CDR3: CASSSSPGTEAFF. The CDR3 bases are TGTGCCAGCAGCTCCAGCCCGGGCACTGAAGCTTTCTTT.

The V call is TRBV5-1, the J call TRBJ2-3, with D uncertain. CDR3 length: 12 residues. V lost 4 bases, J lost 6 bases, and 9 bases lay in between. Germline CDR1 reads SGHRS; CDR2 reads YFSETQ. CDR3 region: CASSVNKDTQYF. DNA for the CDR3: TGCGCCAGCAGCGTCAACAAGGATACGCAGTATTTT.

The V call is TRBV7-2, the J call TRBJ2-7; TRBD1 aligns across 7 bases. Germline V gives CDR1 SGHTA, CDR2 FQGNSA. The CDR3 is made up of 17 amino acids. The V segment lost 3 bases and the J segment 0 bases; nucleotides outside the gene matches: 11. CDR3 sequence (DNA): TGTGCCAGCAGCTTCAAACTCTCCGGGACAGCCTCCTACGAGCAGTACTTC. This encodes CASSFKLSGTASYEQYF.

The chain joins TRBV5-1 to TRBJ2-1, with 11 bases matching TRBD2. The CDR3 has 15 residues. The V gene end was trimmed by 6 bases and the J gene end by 8 bases; junction bases not matched to a gene: 10. CDR1 is SGHRS, CDR2 YFSETQ, per germline. The CDR3 region is CASTNSGGAPDEQFF. Here the CDR3 DNA reads TGCGCCAGCACCAATAGCGGGGGGGCCCCCGATGAGCAGTTCTTC.

The chain recombines TRBV28 with TRBJ2-5; 7 bases map to TRBD1. The J call may be in error: the DNA end matches TRBJ2-7 better. This CDR3 region has 12 residues. Germline values: CDR1 MDHEN, CDR2 SYDVKM. CDR3 nucleotides: TGTGCCAGCAGGGACCAGGGGGACGAGCAGTACTTC. It encodes CASRDQGDEQYF.

There are a few counts of this clone. The chain combines TRBV10-2 with TRBJ1-3; the match to TRBD1 covers 9 bases. The CDR3 is 15 amino acids. In germline, CDR1 is WSHSY, CDR2 SAAADI. Trimming removed 6 bases from V and 1 base from J; junction bases left unmatched: 4. The CDR3 loop reads CASRTGGSSGNTIYF. The DNA of the CDR3 is TGCGCCAGCAGGACAGGGGGTAGTTCTGGAAACACCATATATTTT.

The chain couples TRBV5-1 to TRBJ1-4; D unresolved. Germline loops: CDR1 SGHRS, CDR2 YFSETQ. V lost 0 bases and J 8 bases, leaving 11 bases between the germline ends. The CDR3 spans 14 residues. The CDR3 DNA reads TGCGCCAGCAGCTTGGGGCCGGGAGGCGAAAAACTGTTTTTT. Translating gives CASSLGPGGEKLFF.

The J gene is TRBJ1-1, the V gene TRBV19, with D unresolved. Trimming left V 0 bases short and J 2 bases short, with 13 bases between. CDR3 size: 16 residues. Germline V gene lookup returns CDR1 LNHDA and CDR2 SQIVND (reference sequence). The chain's CDR3 is CASSIDGRGTNTEAFF. In DNA, the CDR3 is TGTGCCAGTAGTATAGATGGTCGGGGAACAAACACTGAAGCTTTCTTT.

The chain combines TRBV29-1 with TRBJ2-3; 10 positions match TRBD1. There are 11 residues in the CDR3. The germline CDR1 and CDR2 sequences are SQVTM and ANQGSEA. Trimming at V came to 6 bases and at J to 12 bases, leaving 6 bases not matched to a gene. The CDR3: CSVRVTGGQYF. In DNA, the CDR3 is TGCAGCGTGAGAGTGACAGGGGGCCAGTATTTT.

The chain joins TRBV2 to TRBJ2-7, with D perhaps matching TRBD1 (5 bases). Germline CDR1 and CDR2: SNHLY and FYNNEI. The ends were cut back, 3 bases at V and 4 bases at J, with 7 bases in the middle. CDR3 length: 12 amino acids. The CDR3 loop is CASSEGPYEQYF. CDR3 DNA sequence: TGTGCCAGCAGTGAGGGGCCTTACGAGCAGTACTTC.

The J gene is TRBJ1-2, the V gene TRBV30, with a weak D call TRBD1 (6 bases). Germline V lookup: CDR1 GTSNPN, CDR2 SVGIG (reference sequence). V lost 1 base, J lost 7 bases, and 7 bases lay in between. The CDR3 is 11 residues long. The CDR3 here is CAWSGRGGYTF. CDR3 coding DNA: TGTGCCTGGAGTGGCAGGGGTGGCTACACCTTC. Full variable domain (rest looked up from reference TRBV30 and TRBJ1-2): SQTIHQWPATLVQPVGSPLSLECTVEGTSNPNLYWYRQAAGRGLQLLFYSVGIGQISSEVPQNLSASRPQDRQFILSSKKLLLSDSGFYLCAWSGRGGYTFGSGTRLTVV.

The chain recombines TRBV28 with TRBJ2-1; D might be TRBD2 (6 bases). The CDR3 loop spans 18 amino acids. Trimming left V 2 bases short and J 4 bases short, with 21 bases between. Germline CDR1 reads MDHEN; CDR2 reads SYDVKM. The CDR3 spells CASSLHLTGDSFYNEQFF. The CDR3 DNA sequence: TGTGCCAGCAGTTTACACCTCACGGGGGACTCTTTTTACAATGAGCAGTTCTTC.

In this sample, this clone turned up once. The rearrangement uses TRBV9 and TRBJ2-2, with TRBD1 as a possible D gene (6 bases). V lost 4 bases and J lost 5, with 12 bases in between. From germline, CDR1 is SGDLS and CDR2 YYNGEE. The CDR3 extends over 14 amino acids. The CDR3 here is CASSIYRDTGELFF. As DNA, the CDR3 is TGTGCCAGCAGCATTTACAGGGATACCGGGGAGCTGTTTTTT.

The J gene is TRBJ1-4, the V gene TRBV5-8; D remains ambiguous. With 4 bases removed from V and 8 bases from J, the gap between germline ends came to 18 bases. Per germline, CDR1 SGHTS and CDR2 YDEGEE. The CDR3 has 15 residues. This CDR3 is CASSPHRTGNEKLFF. CDR3 in DNA: TGTGCCAGCAGCCCACACCGGACCGGGAACGAAAAACTGTTTTTT.

V is TRBV6-4 and J is TRBJ1-2; 10 positions agree with TRBD1. CDR1 and CDR2 from the germline V gene are MRHNA and SNTAGT. CDR3 length: 15 residues. Trimming took 4 bases from V and 2 from J; bases not matched to a gene: 4. The CDR3 DNA is TGTGCCAGCAGTGCCTCGACAGGGGGCAACTATGGCTACACCTTC. Its protein is CASSASTGGNYGYTF.